The clone carrying this TCR beta chain has more than one count but fewer than ten. The CDR3 has 14 residues. Germline values: CDR1 PRHDT, CDR2 FYEKMQ (reference sequence). Trimming pared 1 base from V and 3 bases from J, leaving 7 bases between. TCRdb reprocessed the 5' RACE reads with MiXCR, giving one entry per CDR3 protein. The table has 50,000 to 75,000 distinct CDR3 sequences, approximately 22% seen once; the top ten hold under 3.5%. Memory CD4+ cells were defined as CD4+CD45RO+CD25-. Input material: memory CD4+ T cells sorted from a lymph node. The sample's subset: memory CD4+ T cells, CD4+CD45RO+CD25-. The chain has TRBV13 and TRBJ2-1; D unresolved. This TCR was recovered from a female donor with breast cancer. The CDR3, as DNA: TGTGCCAGCAGCTTAGCGGGCAACTACAATGAGCAGTTCTTC. Amino acids: CASSLAGNYNEQFF.